This TCR beta chain stems from a study of CD8+ T cells in alopecia areata. cDNA prepared by RNA extraction and subsequent reverse transcription served as the template for sequencing. Measured with immunoSEQ multiplex PCR; TCRdb has only the in-frame clones, and not every one. The sample lists some 110,000 clones; around 61% were seen once. V shed 3 bases and J shed 2 bases, with 7 bases lying between them. Looked up from germline, CDR1 is GTSNPN and CDR2 is SVGIG (reference sequence). This CDR3 comprises 12 residues. Sorted out of PBMCs were CD4+ T cells and CD8+ T cells. This chain joins TRBV30 and TRBJ1-2; perhaps TRBD1 as D (5 bases). The sequenced sample consisted of CD4+ T cells sorted from blood. This receptor was obtained from a human donor in good health. The CDR3 DNA sequence: TGTGCCTGGAGGCAGGGAAACTATGGCTACACCTTC. Protein product: CAWRQGNYGYTF.